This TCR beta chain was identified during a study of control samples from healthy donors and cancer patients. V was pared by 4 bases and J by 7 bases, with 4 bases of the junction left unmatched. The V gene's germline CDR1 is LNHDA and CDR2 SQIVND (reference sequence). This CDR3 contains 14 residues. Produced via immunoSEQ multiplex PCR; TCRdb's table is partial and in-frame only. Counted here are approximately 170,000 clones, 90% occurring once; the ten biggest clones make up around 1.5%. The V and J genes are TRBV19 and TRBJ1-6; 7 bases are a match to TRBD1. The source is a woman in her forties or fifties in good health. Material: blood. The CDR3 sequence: CASSRTGVNSPLHF. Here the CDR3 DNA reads TGTGCCAGTAGTAGAACAGGGGTAAATTCACCCCTCCACTTT.